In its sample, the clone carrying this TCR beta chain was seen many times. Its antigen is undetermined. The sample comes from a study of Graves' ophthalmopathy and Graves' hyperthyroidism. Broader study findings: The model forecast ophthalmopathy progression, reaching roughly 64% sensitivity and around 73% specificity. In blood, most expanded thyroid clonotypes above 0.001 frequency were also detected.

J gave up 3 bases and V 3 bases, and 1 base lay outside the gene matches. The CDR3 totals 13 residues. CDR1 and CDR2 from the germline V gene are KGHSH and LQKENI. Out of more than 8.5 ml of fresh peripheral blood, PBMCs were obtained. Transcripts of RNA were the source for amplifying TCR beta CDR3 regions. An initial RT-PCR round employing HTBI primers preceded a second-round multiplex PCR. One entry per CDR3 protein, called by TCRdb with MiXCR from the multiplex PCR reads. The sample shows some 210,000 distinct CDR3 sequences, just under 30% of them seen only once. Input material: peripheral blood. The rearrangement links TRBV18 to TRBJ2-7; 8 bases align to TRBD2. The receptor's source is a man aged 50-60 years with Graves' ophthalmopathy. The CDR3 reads CASSPSGIYEQYF. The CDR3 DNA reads TGTGCCAGCTCACCTAGCGGGATCTACGAGCAGTACTTC. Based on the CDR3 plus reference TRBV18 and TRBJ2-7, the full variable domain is NAGVMQNPRHLVRRRGQEARLRCSPMKGHSHVYWYRQLPEEGLKFMVYLQKENIIDESGMPKERFSAEFPKEGPSILRIQQVVRGDSAAYFCASSPSGIYEQYFGPGTRLTVT.